The rows below give T cell receptor beta chains drawn from one sample of a study of control samples from healthy donors and cancer patients. Assay used: immunoSEQ multiplex PCR; TCRdb lists only in-frame clones, some missing. The sample lists about 85,000 clones, 85% to 90% occurring once. Sequenced sample: blood. The source is a woman aged 55 to 70 in good health. CDR3s include the opening cysteine and the closing phenylalanine or tryptophan. D genes are given only for firm matches. Clone sizes are given selectively: once, few, many, or a class where the clone is expanded.

J: TRBJ2-3; length: 14; V: TRBV10-2; D: -; size: -; CDR3: CASRGGLVTDTQYF; DNA: TGCGCCAGCAGGGGAGGTCTAGTCACAGATACGCAGTATTTT
J: TRBJ2-3; length: 13; V: TRBV23-1; D: -; size: -; CDR3: CASSSGLTDTQYF; DNA: TGCGCCAGCAGTTCCGGACTGACAGATACGCAGTATTTT
J: TRBJ2-7; length: 16; V: TRBV30; D: TRBD1; size: -; CDR3: CAWRSPGQGAVYEQYF; DNA: TGTGCCTGGAGATCCCCGGGACAGGGGGCAGTCTACGAGCAGTACTTC
J: TRBJ2-5; length: 13; V: TRBV10-3; D: -; size: few; CDR3: CAISENRLQTQYF; DNA: TGTGCCATCAGTGAAAACCGTTTACAGACCCAGTACTTC
J: TRBJ2-1; length: 18; V: TRBV2; D: TRBD1; size: -; CDR3: CASSGDRGPSVDSGEQFF; DNA: TGTGCCAGCAGTGGGGACAGGGGCCCTAGCGTTGATAGTGGTGAGCAGTTCTTC
J: TRBJ2-7; length: 15; V: TRBV7-6; D: TRBD1; size: -; CDR3: CASSSSGTGLDEQYF; DNA: TGTGCCAGCAGCTCATCCGGGACAGGGCTCGACGAGCAGTACTTC
J: TRBJ2-1; length: 15; V: TRBV9; D: TRBD1; size: -; CDR3: CASSVTGQSYNEQFF; DNA: TGTGCCAGCAGCGTTACGGGACAGTCCTACAATGAGCAGTTCTTC
J: TRBJ1-2; length: 13; V: TRBV18; D: -; size: -; CDR3: CASSPQGPYGYTF; DNA: TGTGCCAGCTCACCTCAGGGGCCCTATGGCTACACCTTC
J: TRBJ2-1; length: 15; V: TRBV7-6; D: -; size: -; CDR3: CASSLGAGTYNEQFF; DNA: TGTGCCAGCAGCTTAGGGGCAGGTACCTACAATGAGCAGTTCTTC
J: TRBJ2-5; length: 13; V: TRBV7-2; D: TRBD2; size: -; CDR3: CASSKGLTETQYF; DNA: TGTGCCAGCAGCAAGGGACTAACAGAGACCCAGTACTTC
J: TRBJ1-2; length: 14; V: TRBV9; D: TRBD1; size: -; CDR3: CASSPFDRGNGYTF; DNA: TGTGCCAGCAGCCCCTTCGACAGGGGTAATGGCTACACCTTC
J: TRBJ1-2; length: 10; V: TRBV20-1; D: -; size: -; CDR3: CSARLYRYTF; DNA: TGCAGTGCTAGGCTATACCGCTACACCTTC
J: TRBJ2-1; length: 15; V: TRBV5-1; D: TRBD2; size: -; CDR3: CASSLASGFYNEQFF; DNA: TGCGCCAGCAGCTTGGCTAGCGGGTTCTACAATGAGCAGTTCTTC
J: TRBJ2-2; length: 17; V: TRBV7-7; D: TRBD2; size: -; CDR3: CASSLGTSGGNTGELFF; DNA: TGTGCCAGCAGCTTAGGGACTAGCGGGGGGAACACCGGGGAGCTGTTTTTT
J: TRBJ2-5; length: 14; V: TRBV15; D: -; size: -; CDR3: CATSSDRPASTQYF; DNA: TGTGCCACCAGCAGCGACCGGCCAGCCTCCACCCAGTACTTC
J: TRBJ2-6; length: 16; V: TRBV7-6; D: -; size: -; CDR3: CASSLAGWSGANVLTF; DNA: TGTGCCAGCAGCTTAGCAGGGTGGAGCGGGGCCAACGTCCTGACTTTC
J: TRBJ2-1; length: 15; V: TRBV7-9; D: TRBD1; size: -; CDR3: CASSSKDRPRDEQFF; DNA: TGTGCCAGCAGCTCAAAGGACAGGCCTCGGGATGAGCAGTTCTTC
J: TRBJ2-4; length: 14; V: TRBV11-3; D: -; size: -; CDR3: CASSKRDGENIQYF; DNA: TGTGCCAGCAGCAAGAGAGATGGGGAAAACATTCAGTACTTC
J: TRBJ2-3; length: 18; V: TRBV24-1; D: TRBD2; size: once; CDR3: CATSGPSEAGGHTDTQYF; DNA: TGTGCCACCAGTGGTCCCTCTGAAGCGGGAGGCCACACAGATACGCAGTATTTT
J: TRBJ1-2; length: 14; V: TRBV3-1/TRBV3-2; D: -; size: -; CDR3: CASSPGQRFYGYTF; DNA: TGTGCCAGCAGCCCCGGACAGCGGTTCTATGGCTACACCTTC
J: TRBJ2-2; length: 16; V: TRBV19; D: TRBD1; size: -; CDR3: CASSTRTGSYTGELFF; DNA: TGTGCCAGTAGTACCAGGACAGGGTCGTACACCGGGGAGCTGTTTTTT
J: TRBJ2-2; length: 15; V: TRBV29-1; D: TRBD2; size: few; CDR3: CSVERSTSGTGELFF; DNA: TGCAGCGTTGAACGATCGACTAGCGGGACTGGGGAGCTGTTTTTT
J: TRBJ1-2; length: 15; V: TRBV19; D: -; size: -; CDR3: CASSIGSLWNYGYTF; DNA: TGTGCCAGTAGTATTGGAAGCCTTTGGAACTATGGCTACACCTTC
J: TRBJ1-3; length: 16; V: TRBV7-9; D: -; size: -; CDR3: CASSYLRGTSGNTIYF; DNA: TGTGCCAGCAGCTACCTGCGCGGGACCTCTGGAAACACCATATATTTT
J: TRBJ1-3; length: 14; V: TRBV3-1/TRBV3-2; D: -; size: -; CDR3: CASSRGSSGNTIYF; DNA: TGTGCCAGCAGCCGGGGAAGCTCTGGAAACACCATATATTTT
J: TRBJ2-5; length: 14; V: TRBV6-2/TRBV6-3; D: -; size: once; CDR3: CASSRERTQETQYF; DNA: TGTGCCAGCAGCCGAGAGCGGACACAAGAGACCCAGTACTTC
J: TRBJ1-1; length: 15; V: TRBV5-4; D: TRBD1; size: -; CDR3: CASSWAPQGQTEAFF; DNA: TGTGCCAGCAGCTGGGCCCCACAGGGGCAAACTGAAGCTTTCTTT
J: TRBJ2-7; length: 15; V: TRBV6-5; D: TRBD1; size: -; CDR3: CASTKAPDRGYEQYF; DNA: TGTGCCAGCACAAAAGCCCCGGACAGGGGGTACGAGCAGTACTTC
J: TRBJ2-5; length: 16; V: TRBV3-1/TRBV3-2; D: TRBD2; size: -; CDR3: CASSQGLAGVWETQYF; DNA: TGTGCCAGCAGCCAAGGACTAGCGGGGGTTTGGGAGACCCAGTACTTC
J: TRBJ1-5; length: 11; V: TRBV28; D: -; size: -; CDR3: CASSTNLPQHF; DNA: TGTGCCAGCAGTACCAATCTGCCCCAGCATTTT
J: TRBJ2-7; length: 13; V: TRBV12-3/TRBV12-4; D: TRBD1; size: -; CDR3: CASRKTGVYEQYF; DNA: TGTGCCAGCAGAAAGACAGGGGTCTACGAGCAGTACTTC
J: TRBJ1-5; length: 16; V: TRBV7-9; D: -; size: -; CDR3: CASSWRPSGTNQPQHF; DNA: TGTGCCAGCAGCTGGCGGCCCAGTGGGACTAATCAGCCCCAGCATTTT
J: TRBJ2-2; length: 18; V: TRBV15; D: -; size: once; CDR3: CATSRAALGTSSTGELFF; DNA: TGTGCCACCAGCAGAGCTGCCCTTGGGACTTCGTCAACCGGGGAGCTGTTTTTT
J: TRBJ1-5; length: 14; V: TRBV6-5; D: -; size: -; CDR3: CASTDSGGNQPQHF; DNA: TGTGCCAGCACCGACAGTGGAGGAAATCAGCCCCAGCATTTT
J: TRBJ1-2; length: 17; V: TRBV7-9; D: TRBD1; size: -; CDR3: CASSFIGLWDRDYGYTF; DNA: TGTGCCAGCAGCTTTATCGGGTTGTGGGACAGGGACTATGGCTACACCTTC